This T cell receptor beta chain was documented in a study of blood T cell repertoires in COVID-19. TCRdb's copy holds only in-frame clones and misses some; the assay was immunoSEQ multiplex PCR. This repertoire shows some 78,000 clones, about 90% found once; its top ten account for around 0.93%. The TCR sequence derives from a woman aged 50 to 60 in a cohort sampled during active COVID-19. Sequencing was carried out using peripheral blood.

CDR3 sequence (DNA): TGTGCCAGCAGCACCCAGGGGGGCTATAGCAATCAGCCCCAGCATTTT. This sequence encodes CASSTQGGYSNQPQHF. V is TRBV28 and J is TRBJ1-5; 7 positions match TRBD1. V trimming: 6 bases; J trimming: 0 bases; junction bases outside the gene matches: 8. Germline V gene data show CDR1 as MDHEN and CDR2 as SYDVKM. This CDR3 region has 16 residues. Full variable domain (rest looked up from reference TRBV28 and TRBJ1-5): DVKVTQSSRYLVKRTGEKVFLECVQDMDHENMFWYRQDPGLGLRLIYFSYDVKMKEKGDIPEGYSVSREKKERFSLILESASTNQTSMYLCASSTQGGYSNQPQHFGDGTRLSIL.